The sequence of this T cell receptor beta chain was determined in a study of OX40 agonist ivuxolimab in advanced cancers. Study-level background: A male proportion of about 86% was recorded, with mean age approximately 60 years and range roughly 20 to 85. Patients with prior anti-PD-1, anti-PD-L1 or anti-CTLA-4 therapy were eligible; 40% had some.

Clones were read by immunoSEQ multiplex PCR, and TCRdb kept only the in-frame ones, dropping some. The sample includes 40,000 or so clones, roughly 80% of them seen just once. This clone has only one observation. Its antigen remains unknown. Germline CDR1 and CDR2: LNHDA and SQIVND (reference sequence). The CDR3 is 13 amino acids. V was pared by 5 bases and J by 0 bases, with 5 bases between. General observations from the study: CD4+ and CD8+ T cells in blood underwent clonal expansion by week 6 at 0.1 to 3.0 mg/kg. There were, on average, more expanded clones in CD8+ T cells than in CD4+.

The receptor comes from an adult with an advanced solid tumor such as melanoma, head and neck, liver or kidney cancer. The V gene is TRBV19, the J gene TRBJ2-1; D is uncertain. Sequenced here: CD4+ or CD8+ T cells sorted from blood, sampled in a trial of the OX40 agonist ivuxolimab. Written as DNA, the CDR3 is TGTGCCAGTAGTTTGTCCTCCTACAATGAGCAGTTCTTC. It is translated as CASSLSSYNEQFF.